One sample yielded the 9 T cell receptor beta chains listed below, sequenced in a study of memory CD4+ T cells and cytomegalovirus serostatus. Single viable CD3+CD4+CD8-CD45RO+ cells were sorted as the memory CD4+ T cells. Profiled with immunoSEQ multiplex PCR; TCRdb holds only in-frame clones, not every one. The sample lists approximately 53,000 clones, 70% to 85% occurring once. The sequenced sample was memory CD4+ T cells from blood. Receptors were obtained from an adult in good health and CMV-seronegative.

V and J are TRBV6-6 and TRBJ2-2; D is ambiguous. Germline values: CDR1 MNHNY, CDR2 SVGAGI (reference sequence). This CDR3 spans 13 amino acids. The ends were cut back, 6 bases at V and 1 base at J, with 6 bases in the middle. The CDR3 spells CASSHQNTGELFF. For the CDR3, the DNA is TGTGCCAGCAGCCACCAGAACACCGGGGAGCTGTTTTTT.

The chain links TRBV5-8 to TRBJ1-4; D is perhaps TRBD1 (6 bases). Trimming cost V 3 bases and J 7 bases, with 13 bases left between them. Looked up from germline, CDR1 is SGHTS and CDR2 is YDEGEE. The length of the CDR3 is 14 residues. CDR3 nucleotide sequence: TGTGCCAGCAGCTACGGACAGAGCGGTGAAAAACTGTTTTTT. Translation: CASSYGQSGEKLFF.

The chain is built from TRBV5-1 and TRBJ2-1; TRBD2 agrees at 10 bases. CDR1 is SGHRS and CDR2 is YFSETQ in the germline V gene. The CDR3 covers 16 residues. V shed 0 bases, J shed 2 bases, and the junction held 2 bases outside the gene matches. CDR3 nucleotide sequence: TGCGCCAGCAGCTTGGGAACTAGCGGGGCCTACAATGAGCAGTTCTTC. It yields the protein CASSLGTSGAYNEQFF.

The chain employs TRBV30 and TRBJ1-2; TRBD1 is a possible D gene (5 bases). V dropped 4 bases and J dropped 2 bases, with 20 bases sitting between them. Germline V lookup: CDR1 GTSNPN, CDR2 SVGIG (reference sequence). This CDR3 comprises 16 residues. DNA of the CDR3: TGTGCCTGGACCCACCGGGGGGTGGGTAAGAACTATGGCTACACCTTC. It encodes CAWTHRGVGKNYGYTF.

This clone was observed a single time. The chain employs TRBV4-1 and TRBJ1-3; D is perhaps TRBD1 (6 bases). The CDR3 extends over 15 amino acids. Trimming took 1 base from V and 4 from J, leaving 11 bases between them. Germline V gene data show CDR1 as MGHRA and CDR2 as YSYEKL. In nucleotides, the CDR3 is TGCGCCAGCAGCCAAGTGGCGACAGGAGGAAACACCATATATTTT. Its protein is CASSQVATGGNTIYF.

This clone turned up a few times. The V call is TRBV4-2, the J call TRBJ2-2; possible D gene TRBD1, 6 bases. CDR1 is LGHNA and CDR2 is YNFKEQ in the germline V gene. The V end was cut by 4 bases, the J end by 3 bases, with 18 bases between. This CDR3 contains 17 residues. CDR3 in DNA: TGTGCCAGCAGCCCCAGACAGGCCCCTTTCGACACCGGGGAGCTGTTTTTT. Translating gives CASSPRQAPFDTGELFF.

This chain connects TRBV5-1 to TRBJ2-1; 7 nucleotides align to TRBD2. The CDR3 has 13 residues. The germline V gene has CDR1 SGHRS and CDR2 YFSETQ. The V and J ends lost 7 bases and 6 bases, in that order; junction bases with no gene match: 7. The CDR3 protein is CASATSSSNEQFF. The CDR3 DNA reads TGCGCCAGCGCGACTAGCTCTTCCAATGAGCAGTTCTTC.

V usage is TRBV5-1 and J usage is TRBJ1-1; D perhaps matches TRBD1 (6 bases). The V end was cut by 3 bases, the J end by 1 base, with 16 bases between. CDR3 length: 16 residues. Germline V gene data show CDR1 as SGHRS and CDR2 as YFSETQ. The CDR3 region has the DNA TGCGCCAGCAGCTCTACAGGACGGGGGGCGAACACTGAAGCTTTCTTT. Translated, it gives CASSSTGRGANTEAFF. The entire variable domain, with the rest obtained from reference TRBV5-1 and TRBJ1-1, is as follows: KAGVTQTPRYLIKTRGQQVTLSCSPISGHRSVSWYQQTPGQGLQFLFEYFSETQRNKGNFPGRFSGRQFSNSRSEMNVSTLELGDSALYLCASSSTGRGANTEAFFGQGTRLTVV.

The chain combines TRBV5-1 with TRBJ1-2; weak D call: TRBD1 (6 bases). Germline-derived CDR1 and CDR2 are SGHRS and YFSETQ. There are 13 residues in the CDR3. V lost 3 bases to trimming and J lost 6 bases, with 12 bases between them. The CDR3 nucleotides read TGCGCCAGCAGCTCGCAGGGGATCGATGGCTACACCTTC. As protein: CASSSQGIDGYTF.